This T cell receptor beta chain was documented in a study of blood T cell repertoires in COVID-19. Study-wide background: Sites in the United States, Italy and Spain provided acute and convalescent COVID-19 samples.

The CDR3 totals 14 residues. Between the trimmed V and J ends, which lost 3 bases and 6 bases, there was a span of 14 bases. Germline values: CDR1 SGHRS, CDR2 YFSETQ. Clones were read by immunoSEQ multiplex PCR, and TCRdb kept only the in-frame ones, dropping some. Among a few hundred thousand clones listed, 85% to 90% were seen once. The clonotype was recovered from a woman between 50 and 59 years old who had been exposed to COVID-19. What was sequenced was PBMCs or T cells enriched from blood (not recorded which). This rearrangement joins TRBV5-1 to TRBJ2-3; D may be TRBD2 (5 bases). The chain's CDR3 is CASSSMGSRDTQYF. The CDR3 DNA reads as TGCGCCAGCAGCTCTATGGGGAGCCGGGATACGCAGTATTTT.